A single sample gave rise to the 17 T cell receptor beta chains below, sequenced in a study of T-cell memory formation after mild COVID-19. MiXCR, applied by TCRdb to the 5' RACE reads, yields one record per CDR3 protein. This sample has 350,000 or so distinct CDR3 sequences; 20% to 25% occur once, and the top ten carry 21%. Material for sequencing was PBMCs or a T cell subset sorted from them (not recorded which). The receptors originated from a man younger than 35 who had mild COVID-19 (a few samples of this study predate the infection). Cell type and time point are not known.

This clonotype has a handful of counts. The gene calls are TRBV12-3 or TRBV12-4 and TRBJ2-2; no firm D call. Trimming removed 6 bases at V and 1 base at J, with 12 bases between. The CDR3 extends over 15 amino acids. The CDR3 here is CASRSRSLNTGELFF. The CDR3 bases are TGTGCCAGCAGGTCTAGGAGTTTGAACACCGGGGAGCTGTTTTTT.

This clonotype was picked up a small number of times. The rearrangement links TRBV19 to TRBJ2-3; D unresolved. Trimming left V 1 base short and J 10 bases short, with 6 bases between. This CDR3 is built from 11 residues. CDR1 and CDR2 (germline): LNHDA, SQIVND (reference sequence). The CDR3 DNA is TGTGCCAGTAGTATAGGTGTCGCGCAGTATTTT. Protein product: CASSIGVAQYF.

The chain has TRBV6-2 or TRBV6-3 and TRBJ1-1; weak D call: TRBD1 (5 bases). V was shortened by 6 bases and J by 5 bases, with 10 bases between the two germline ends. Germline values: CDR1 MNHEY, CDR2 SVGEGT. This CDR3 contains 12 residues. CDR3 nucleotides: TGTGCCAGCAGACCGGGACCTACTGAAGCTTTCTTT. Its translation: CASRPGPTEAFF.

This chain uses TRBV4-3 with TRBJ1-2; no clear D. Trimming took off 0 bases at V and 8 bases at J, with 13 bases between the two ends. Germline assignment: CDR1 LGHNA and CDR2 YSLEER. This CDR3 has 14 residues. The CDR3 DNA is TGCGCCAGCAGCCAAGACGTCCGTGGGCGAGGCTACACCTTC. Translation: CASSQDVRGRGYTF.

The V and J genes are TRBV5-1 and TRBJ2-6, with TRBD2 as a possible D gene (5 bases). The V gene lost 0 bases and the J gene lost 10 bases, with 11 bases spanning the gap. CDR3 length: 14 amino acids. The germline V gene has CDR1 SGHRS and CDR2 YFSETQ. CDR3 nucleotides: TGCGCCAGCAGCTTGGATCAATCGGGGAACGTCCTGACTTTC. Its protein product is CASSLDQSGNVLTF.

This clonotype appeared a few times. The chain has TRBV29-1 and TRBJ2-7, with 7 bases identical to TRBD1. Unmatched junction bases numbered 6, after V lost 0 bases and J lost 4 bases. Germline V gene sequence: CDR1 SQVTM, CDR2 ANQGSEA. This CDR3 has 14 amino acids. The CDR3 nucleotides read TGCAGCGTTGAAGATGCGGACAGGCGGTACGAGCAGTACTTC. Translating gives CSVEDADRRYEQYF.

A few counts support this clonotype. This rearrangement joins TRBV9 to TRBJ2-1; 7 nucleotides agree with TRBD2. J gave up 8 bases and V 3 bases, and 8 bases lay outside the gene matches. The CDR3 is 14 amino acids. Germline V gene sequence: CDR1 SGDLS, CDR2 YYNGEE. For the CDR3, the DNA is TGTGCCAGCAGCGCCCAGCGGGGCCCTCATGAGCAGTTCTTC. Translating gives CASSAQRGPHEQFF.

This clonotype came up many times. The CDR3 DNA reads TGTGCCAGCTCACCCGCCGGAACAGGGGCCTTGTACGAGCAGTACGTC. This translates into CASSPAGTGALYEQYV. The chain uses TRBV18 and TRBJ2-7, with 7 positions matching TRBD1. CDR1 and CDR2 (germline): KGHSH, LQKENI. V lost 3 bases and J lost 4; bases outside the gene matches: 12. This CDR3 has 16 amino acids.

In its sample, this clonotype was seen a few times. DNA for the CDR3: TGTGCCAGCAGACTTGGGACAGACACCGGGGAGCTGTTTTTT. Residues: CASRLGTDTGELFF. The chain employs TRBV7-9 and TRBJ2-2, with TRBD1 matching 7 bases. V lost 6 bases to trimming and J lost 3 bases; unmatched junction nucleotides: 4. The germline V gene encodes CDR1 SEHNR and CDR2 FQNEAQ (reference sequence). The CDR3 is 14 residues long.

The rearrangement links TRBV5-1 to TRBJ1-6; tentatively, D is TRBD1 (5 bases). The CDR3 sequence is 18 residues long. CDR1 is SGHRS and CDR2 is YFSETQ in the germline V gene. Between the trimmed V and J ends, which lost 3 bases and 0 bases, there was a span of 16 bases. This CDR3 is CASSSHSGPSSYNSPLHF. The CDR3 DNA sequence: TGCGCCAGCAGCTCACATTCGGGGCCGAGCTCCTATAATTCACCCCTCCACTTT.

This clonotype occurred a few times. The CDR3 spells CASSPRDRGGADTQYF. The DNA for the CDR3 is TGTGCCAGCAGTCCCCGGGACAGGGGTGGAGCAGATACGCAGTATTTT. The rearrangement joins TRBV27 to TRBJ2-3, with TRBD1 identical over 10 bases. CDR1 MNHEY and CDR2 SMNVEV come from the germline V gene (reference sequence). This CDR3 comprises 16 residues. After removal of 5 bases from V and 4 bases from J, the junction contained 9 bases not matched to a gene.

In its sample, this clonotype was seen a few times. V and J are TRBV7-3 and TRBJ2-2; D not certain. The V and J ends lost 5 bases and 6 bases respectively, with 7 bases between them. This CDR3 comprises 12 residues. Looked up from germline, CDR1 is SGHTA and CDR2 is FQGTGA. The chain's CDR3 is CASSIRPGELFF. CDR3 sequence (DNA): TGTGCCAGCAGCATTCGACCCGGGGAGCTGTTTTTT.

A few counts support this clonotype. The genes are TRBV4-1 and TRBJ1-2; TRBD1 agrees at 10 bases. J gave up 9 bases and V 0 bases, and 7 bases lay outside the gene matches. The CDR3 has 15 residues. Germline loops: CDR1 MGHRA, CDR2 YSYEKL. The CDR3 loop reads CASSQDPGQGISYTF. The CDR3 coding sequence is TGCGCCAGCAGCCAAGATCCGGGACAGGGGATTAGCTACACCTTC.

This sequence joins TRBV7-6 and TRBJ2-7; 10 nucleotides align to TRBD1. V lost 5 bases and J lost 2; bases outside the gene matches: 6. CDR3 length: 15 amino acids. Germline loops: CDR1 SGHVS, CDR2 FNYEAQ. The CDR3 nucleotides read TGTGCCAGCAGCCCTCGGGACAGGGGTACCTACGAGCAGTACTTC. Translated: CASSPRDRGTYEQYF.

The chain uses TRBV29-1 and TRBJ2-5; D unclear. The CDR3 is 12 residues long. V was trimmed by 3 bases and J by 3 bases, leaving 8 bases between them. CDR1 is SQVTM, CDR2 ANQGSEA, per germline. Here the CDR3 reads CSVESRKETQYF. CDR3 bases: TGCAGCGTTGAGTCCAGGAAAGAGACCCAGTACTTC.

This clonotype has just one count. V usage is TRBV12-5 and J usage is TRBJ2-5; 10 bases are shared with TRBD2. The CDR3 is 16 amino acids. Germline trimming cut 6 bases from V and 0 bases from J; bases unmatched to any gene: 7. Germline V gene sequence: CDR1 LGHNT, CDR2 FRNRAP. The DNA for the CDR3 is TGTGCTAGTGGCCTTGCTAGCGGGGGACACCAAGAGACCCAGTACTTC. Translating gives CASGLASGGHQETQYF.

V usage is TRBV7-2 and J usage is TRBJ1-2, with D unclear. Trimming cost V 6 bases and J 4 bases, with 12 bases left between them. Germline CDR1 and CDR2: SGHTA and FQGNSA. The CDR3 contains 13 residues. The CDR3 DNA reads TGTGCCAGCAGAGGGCTCTCACTCTATGGCTACACCTTC. Protein product: CASRGLSLYGYTF.